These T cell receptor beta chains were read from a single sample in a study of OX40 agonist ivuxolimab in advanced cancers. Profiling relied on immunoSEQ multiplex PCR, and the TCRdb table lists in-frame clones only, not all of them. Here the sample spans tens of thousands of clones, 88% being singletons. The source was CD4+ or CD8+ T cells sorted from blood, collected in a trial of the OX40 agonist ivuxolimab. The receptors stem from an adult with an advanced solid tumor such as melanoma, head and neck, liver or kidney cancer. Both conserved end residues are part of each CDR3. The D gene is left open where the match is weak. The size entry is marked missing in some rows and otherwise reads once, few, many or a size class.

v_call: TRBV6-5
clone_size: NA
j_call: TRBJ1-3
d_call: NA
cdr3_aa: CASSYGGRASGNTIYF
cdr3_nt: TGTGCCAGCAGTTACGGAGGAAGGGCCAGCGGAAACACCATATATTTT

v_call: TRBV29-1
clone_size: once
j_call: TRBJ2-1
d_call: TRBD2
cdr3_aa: CSTRTSGQSYNEQFF
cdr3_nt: TGCAGCACCCGGACTAGCGGCCAATCCTACAATGAGCAGTTCTTC

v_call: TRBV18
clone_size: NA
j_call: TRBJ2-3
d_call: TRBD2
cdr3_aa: CASSPLGLAISDTQYF
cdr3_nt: TGTGCCAGCTCACCATTGGGACTAGCAATTTCAGATACGCAGTATTTT

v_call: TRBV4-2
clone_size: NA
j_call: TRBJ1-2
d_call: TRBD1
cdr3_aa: CASSHARGPPPYGYTF
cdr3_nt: TGTGCCAGCAGCCATGCTAGGGGGCCACCCCCCTATGGCTACACCTTC

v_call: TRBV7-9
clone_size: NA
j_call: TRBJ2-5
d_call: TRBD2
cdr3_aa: CASSLTSGPETQYF
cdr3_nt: TGTGCCAGCAGCTTGACTAGCGGGCCTGAGACCCAGTACTTC

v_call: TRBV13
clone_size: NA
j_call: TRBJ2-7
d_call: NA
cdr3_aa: CASSSPTRYEQYF
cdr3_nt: TGTGCCAGCAGCTCGCCCACGAGGTACGAGCAGTACTTC

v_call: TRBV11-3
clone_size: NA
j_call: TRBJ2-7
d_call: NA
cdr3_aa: CASSPRGPPYEQYF
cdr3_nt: TGTGCCAGCAGCCCGCGGGGGCCCCCCTACGAGCAGTACTTC

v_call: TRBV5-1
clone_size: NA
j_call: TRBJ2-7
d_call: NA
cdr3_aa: CASTGLGEQYF
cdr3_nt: TGCGCCAGCACAGGTCTGGGCGAGCAGTACTTC

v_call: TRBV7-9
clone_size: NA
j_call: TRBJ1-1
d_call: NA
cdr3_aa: CASSSENTEAFF
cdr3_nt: TGTGCCAGCAGCTCGGAGAACACTGAAGCTTTCTTT

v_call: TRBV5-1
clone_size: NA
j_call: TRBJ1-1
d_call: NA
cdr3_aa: CASSFENTEAFF
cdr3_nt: TGCGCCAGCAGCTTTGAGAACACTGAAGCTTTCTTT

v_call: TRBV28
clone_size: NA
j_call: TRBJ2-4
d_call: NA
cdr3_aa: CASSDRAKNIQYF
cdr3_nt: TGTGCCAGCAGTGACAGAGCCAAAAACATTCAGTACTTC

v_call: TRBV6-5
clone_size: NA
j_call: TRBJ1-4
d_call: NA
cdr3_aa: CASSSGRELRKLFF
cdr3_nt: TGTGCCAGCAGCTCCGGGAGGGAGTTGCGAAAACTGTTTTTT

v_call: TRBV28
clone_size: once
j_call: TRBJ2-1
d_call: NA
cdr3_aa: CASSPPRNEQFF
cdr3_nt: TGTGCCAGCAGTCCCCCGAGGAATGAGCAGTTCTTC

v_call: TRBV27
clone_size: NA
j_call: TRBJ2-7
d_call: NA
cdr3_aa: CASSLTAGTYEQYF
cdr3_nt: TGTGCCAGCAGTTTAACCGCCGGGACCTACGAGCAGTACTTC

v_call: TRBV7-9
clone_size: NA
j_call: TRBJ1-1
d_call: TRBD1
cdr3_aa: CASSVNRGGRNTEAFF
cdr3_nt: TGTGCCAGCAGTGTGAACAGGGGGGGACGGAACACTGAAGCTTTCTTT

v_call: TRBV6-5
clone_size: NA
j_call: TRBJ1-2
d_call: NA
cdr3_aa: CASSEVTIDGYTF
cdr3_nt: TGTGCCAGCAGTGAAGTTACAATAGATGGCTACACCTTC

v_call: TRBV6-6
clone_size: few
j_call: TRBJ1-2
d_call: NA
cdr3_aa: CASITPDGYTF
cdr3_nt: TGTGCCAGCATAACCCCCGATGGCTACACCTTC

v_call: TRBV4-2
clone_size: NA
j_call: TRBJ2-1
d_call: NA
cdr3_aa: CASSQGLKEQFF
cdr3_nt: TGTGCCAGCAGCCAGGGCCTAAAGGAGCAGTTCTTC

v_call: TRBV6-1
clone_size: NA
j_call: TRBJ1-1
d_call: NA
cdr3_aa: CASSELPRDTEAFF
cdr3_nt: TGTGCCAGCAGTGAACTTCCCCGAGACACTGAAGCTTTCTTT

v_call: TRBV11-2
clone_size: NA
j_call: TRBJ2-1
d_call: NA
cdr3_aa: CASSLSFHEQFF
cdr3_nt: TGTGCCAGCAGCTTATCATTCCATGAGCAGTTCTTC